The entry that follows covers one T cell receptor (beta chain) sequence. The antigen is not known. TCR beta CDR3 sequences were amplified from RNA transcripts. With the HTBI primer set, the TCR CDR3 went through a first round of RT-PCR. MiXCR was run by TCRdb on the multiplex PCR reads, yielding one entry per CDR3 protein. The sample lists approximately 640,000 distinct CDR3 sequences; just under 45% were seen once. Diagnoses rested on clinical symptoms, serum thyroxine and TRAb, thyroid ultrasound and orbital computed tomography. This sample was taken from a study of T cells in Graves' hyperthyroidism and ophthalmopathy. Germline trimming cut 6 bases from V and 1 base from J; bases unmatched to any gene: 7. This CDR3 has 16 residues. Regarding the study as a whole: The model foresaw ophthalmopathy a median roughly 6.6 months prior to onset. Among thyroid clonotypes expanded above 0.001, most also appeared in blood. The authors' 13 V-J model separated ophthalmopathy from stable hyperthyroidism.

This sequence joins TRBV12-3 or TRBV12-4 and TRBJ1-5; 9 bases align to TRBD1. The sequence derives from an adult man with Graves' disease, either hyperthyroidism or ophthalmopathy (not recorded which). Material: peripheral blood or thyroid tissue (not recorded which). This CDR3 reads CASSLRDRASNQPQHF. The CDR3 DNA follows: TGTGCCAGCAGCCTAAGGGACAGGGCGAGCAATCAGCCCCAGCATTTT.